These 22 T cell receptor beta chains came from one sample sequenced in a study of cytomegalovirus exposure and HLA in healthy donors. Amplification used 60 Vbeta primers and 13 Jbeta primers. TCRdb's table, derived via immunoSEQ multiplex PCR, lists solely in-frame clones and lacks some. Seen here are about 160,000 clones, approximately 80% observed once, and the top ten hold 1.3%. Sequencing used PBMCs. The receptors derive from a woman aged 45-59 years in good health and CMV-seronegative.

This rearrangement joins TRBV28 to TRBJ1-1; 8 bases line up with TRBD1. The germline V gene encodes CDR1 MDHEN and CDR2 SYDVKM. This CDR3 region has 17 residues. Unmatched junction bases numbered 12, after V lost 4 bases and J lost 2 bases. The CDR3 nucleotides are TGTGCCAGCAGTTCCGCATGGGGGGACAGGCGCAACACTGAAGCTTTCTTT. It translates to CASSSAWGDRRNTEAFF.

The V gene is TRBV18, the J gene TRBJ2-1, with TRBD2 matching over 10 bases. CDR1 is KGHSH, CDR2 LQKENI, per germline. Trimming removed 1 base from V and 5 bases from J; junction bases left unmatched: 11. The CDR3 spans 18 residues. The CDR3 DNA follows: TGTGCCAGCTCACCACAGGTATCGTCTAGCGGGAGAGACAATGAGCAGTTCTTC. Amino acids: CASSPQVSSSGRDNEQFF.

CDR3 in amino acids: CASIPYVRQPQHF. The CDR3 DNA sequence: TGTGCCAGCATCCCGTATGTCCGGCAGCCCCAGCATTTT. The chain joins TRBV7-8 to TRBJ1-5; no clear D. Looked up from germline, CDR1 is SGHVS and CDR2 is FQNEAQ. The length of the CDR3 is 13 residues. Trimming cost V 7 bases and J 7 bases, with 14 bases left between them.

The V and J genes are TRBV27 and TRBJ2-7; 13 bases agree with TRBD2. The CDR3 is made up of 15 amino acids. J was trimmed by 6 bases and V by 4 bases; bases with no gene match: 6. Germline lookup yields CDR1 MNHEY and CDR2 SMNVEV (reference sequence). The CDR3 spells CASSSRLAGGSEQYF. CDR3 DNA sequence: TGTGCCAGCAGTTCACGACTAGCGGGAGGCAGCGAGCAGTACTTC.

The gene calls are TRBV7-3 and TRBJ1-3, with 7 bases fitting TRBD1. Germline CDR1 and CDR2: SGHTA and FQGTGA. The CDR3 has 16 residues. V was pared by 10 bases and J by 3 bases, with 15 bases of the junction left unmatched. CDR3 residues: CATSHPQTGYGNTIYF. CDR3 nucleotides: TGTGCCACCTCGCACCCTCAGACAGGGTATGGAAACACCATATATTTT.

This chain connects TRBV28 to TRBJ1-2, with no clear D. This CDR3 region has 13 residues. The germline V gene encodes CDR1 MDHEN and CDR2 SYDVKM. V was clipped by 3 bases and J by 6 bases, with 11 bases between them. CDR3 coding DNA: TGTGCCAGCAGTTTGAGGGAGACCCATGGCTACACCTTC. Translated: CASSLRETHGYTF.

The chain employs TRBV6-1 and TRBJ1-1; 8 bases fit TRBD1. CDR3 length equals 15 residues. J gave up 5 bases and V 3 bases, and 8 bases lay outside the gene matches. CDR1 and CDR2 from the germline V gene are MNHNS and SASEGT. DNA for the CDR3: TGTGCCAGCAGTGAGAGTCGACAGGGGTCGACTGAAGCTTTCTTT. Translation: CASSESRQGSTEAFF.

The chain employs TRBV7-2 and TRBJ2-5; tentatively, D is TRBD2 (5 bases). The V end was cut by 3 bases, the J end by 2 bases, with 7 bases between. Germline V CDR1 and CDR2: SGHTA, FQGNSA. CDR3 length: 13 residues. The chain's CDR3 is CASSFSGQETQYF. CDR3 bases: TGTGCCAGCAGCTTTTCGGGGCAAGAGACCCAGTACTTC.

The gene calls are TRBV29-1 and TRBJ2-1, with 7 bases fitting TRBD2. The V gene end was trimmed by 0 bases and the J gene end by 3 bases; junction bases not matched to a gene: 2. Germline assignment: CDR1 SQVTM and CDR2 ANQGSEA. CDR3 length: 14 amino acids. CDR3 amino acids: CSVEDGGGYNEQFF. DNA for the CDR3: TGCAGCGTTGAAGATGGCGGGGGCTACAATGAGCAGTTCTTC.

The chain combines TRBV28 with TRBJ1-5; perhaps TRBD1 as D (6 bases). The CDR3 totals 17 residues. With 6 bases removed from V and 0 bases from J, the gap between germline ends came to 18 bases. The germline CDR1 and CDR2 sequences are MDHEN and SYDVKM. The CDR3 coding sequence is TGTGCCAGCAGAAGTACTCCCGGGGGGCCTAGCAATCAGCCCCAGCATTTT. Amino acid sequence: CASRSTPGGPSNQPQHF.

This chain connects TRBV28 to TRBJ2-6; D is unclear. The CDR3 totals 14 residues. Germline V gives CDR1 MDHEN, CDR2 SYDVKM. Trimming removed 7 bases from V and 0 bases from J, with 7 bases in between. Written as DNA, the CDR3 is TGTGCCAGCATTAGCTCCTCTGGGGCCAACGTCCTGACTTTC. Its protein product is CASISSSGANVLTF.

This sequence joins TRBV9 and TRBJ2-7; maybe TRBD2 (5 bases). With 0 bases removed from V and 7 bases from J, the gap between germline ends came to 11 bases. The CDR3 extends over 13 amino acids. Germline assignment: CDR1 SGDLS and CDR2 YYNGEE. CDR3 region: CASSVAYRGEQYF. CDR3 DNA: TGTGCCAGCAGCGTAGCGTATCGGGGTGAGCAGTACTTC.

The genes are TRBV7-9 and TRBJ1-4, with 9 bases fitting TRBD1. This CDR3 is 16 amino acids long. Germline values: CDR1 SEHNR, CDR2 FQNEAQ (reference sequence). With 0 bases clipped from V and 5 bases from J, the junction kept 4 bases outside the gene matches. Here the CDR3 reads CASSLAGTGFNEKLFF. The CDR3 coding sequence is TGTGCCAGCAGCTTAGCCGGGACAGGGTTCAATGAAAAACTGTTTTTT.

The chain is built from TRBV20-1 and TRBJ1-2, with unresolved D. Germline V gene sequence: CDR1 DFQATT, CDR2 SNEGSKA (reference sequence). The CDR3 loop spans 10 amino acids. V was pared by 2 bases and J by 5 bases, with 3 bases between. The CDR3 is CSARQYGYTF. The DNA of the CDR3 is TGCAGTGCTAGACAGTATGGCTACACCTTC.

The rearrangement uses TRBV10-3 and TRBJ2-5, with TRBD2 matching over 9 bases. Germline CDR1 is ENHRY and CDR2 is SYGVKD. CDR3 length equals 14 residues. J gave up 5 bases and V 4 bases, and 5 bases lay outside the gene matches. CDR3 sequence reads: CAISGGGAEETQYF. Written as DNA, the CDR3 is TGTGCCATCAGTGGCGGGGGGGCCGAGGAGACCCAGTACTTC.

This chain uses TRBV2 with TRBJ1-4, with TRBD1 matching over 7 bases. CDR3 length equals 14 residues. CDR1 and CDR2 from the germline V gene are SNHLY and FYNNEI. V lost 7 bases and J lost 7; bases outside the gene matches: 9. The CDR3 protein is CASKRQGSSEKLFF. CDR3 nucleotides: TGTGCCAGCAAAAGACAGGGATCATCTGAAAAACTGTTTTTT.

This sequence joins TRBV11-2 and TRBJ2-7, with 8 bases identical to TRBD1. Germline V gene data show CDR1 as SGHAT and CDR2 as FQNNGV. This CDR3 has 16 amino acids. Trimming cost V 4 bases and J 0 bases; bases outside gene matches: 8. The CDR3 loop is CASSSSDRVGSYEQYF. The CDR3 region has the DNA TGTGCCAGCAGCTCCTCGGACAGGGTGGGCTCCTACGAGCAGTACTTC.

The CDR3 DNA follows: TGTGCCAGCTCACCGGGAGGGTCTCCCAACTATGGCTACACCTTC. This sequence encodes CASSPGGSPNYGYTF. V gene TRBV18 combines with J gene TRBJ1-2; D gene ambiguous. The CDR3 contains 15 residues. In germline, CDR1 is KGHSH, CDR2 LQKENI. The V and J ends lost 3 bases and 2 bases respectively, with 13 bases between them.

The rearrangement joins TRBV10-2 to TRBJ2-5; 8 bases map to TRBD1. The CDR3 contains 14 residues. V shed 5 bases, J shed 5 bases, and the junction held 7 bases outside the gene matches. Germline V CDR1 and CDR2: WSHSY, SAAADI. The CDR3 sequence is CASSWQGASETQYF. The CDR3 DNA is TGCGCCAGCAGTTGGCAGGGGGCATCGGAGACCCAGTACTTC.

The rearrangement uses TRBV6-5 and TRBJ2-1; TRBD2 is a possible D gene (6 bases). The CDR3 sequence is 16 residues long. CDR1 is MNHEY and CDR2 is SVGAGI in the germline V gene. Trimming took 0 bases from V and 5 from J, leaving 14 bases between them. CDR3 nucleotides: TGTGCCAGCAGTTACTCACGGGCAGGAGGGCACAATGAGCAGTTCTTC. Amino acids: CASSYSRAGGHNEQFF.

This chain links TRBV5-4 with TRBJ2-1; weak D call: TRBD2 (5 bases). CDR1 SGHNT and CDR2 YYREEE come from the germline V gene (reference sequence). The CDR3 totals 15 residues. V was trimmed by 0 bases and J by 3 bases, leaving 10 bases between them. In DNA, the CDR3 is TGTGCCAGCAGCTTGGGAGGGTTCGGCTACAATGAGCAGTTCTTC. Its translation is CASSLGGFGYNEQFF.

The rearrangement joins TRBV6-4 to TRBJ2-3; TRBD2 matches at 9 bases. The ends lost 6 bases at V and 5 bases at J; junction bases unmatched: 9. Looked up from germline, CDR1 is MRHNA and CDR2 is SNTAGT. The CDR3 length is 15 residues. The CDR3 DNA sequence: TGTGCCAGCAGCCGACTAGCGGAGGGTGGAGATACGCAGTATTTT. Residues: CASSRLAEGGDTQYF.